This T cell receptor (beta chain) was retrieved from a study of T cell repertoires in cytomegalovirus infection. Study details: In public TCR beta signatures, there were indications of both CMV infection and matching HLA type.

The CDR3 contains 17 residues. Germline V gives CDR1 LGHNT, CDR2 FRNRAP. V lost 5 bases to trimming and J lost 0 bases, with 17 bases between them. There are many counts of this clonotype. From the reads, TCRdb called clonotypes with MiXCR, one entry per CDR3 protein. The repertoire holds approximately 70,000 distinct CDR3 sequences, with 3.5% to 4% as singletons. Sequenced material: PBMCs. The clonotype comes from a human donor in good health (CMV status not recorded). Some clones in this sample may be carry-over from other donors' samples. This chain links TRBV12-5 with TRBJ1-3; D is perhaps TRBD1 (6 bases). The CDR3 region has the DNA TGTGCTAGTGGTCCCGAAAGCCGACAGGACTCTGGAAACACCATATATTTT. It yields the protein CASGPESRQDSGNTIYF.